The entry below describes one T cell receptor (beta chain). For repertoire sequencing, the TCR beta CDR3 regions were amplified from RNA transcripts. HTBI-primed RT-PCR formed the first round, and a multiplex PCR formed the second. Each CDR3 protein is one row after TCRdb ran MiXCR on the multiplex PCR reads. The data show around 670,000 distinct CDR3 sequences, with around 40% seen just once and less than 55% held by the top ten. This specimen comes from a study of Graves' ophthalmopathy and Graves' hyperthyroidism. V was shortened by 2 bases and J by 4 bases, with 6 bases between the two germline ends. This CDR3 contains 14 residues. In germline, CDR1 is SEHNR, CDR2 FQNEAQ (reference sequence).

The chain is built from TRBV7-9 and TRBJ2-6; no clear D. The receptor comes from an adult man with Graves' ophthalmopathy. The sequenced sample was peripheral blood. CDR3 nucleotides: TGTGCCAGCAGCTTATCACAGGGGGCCAACGTCCTGACTTTC. This sequence encodes CASSLSQGANVLTF.